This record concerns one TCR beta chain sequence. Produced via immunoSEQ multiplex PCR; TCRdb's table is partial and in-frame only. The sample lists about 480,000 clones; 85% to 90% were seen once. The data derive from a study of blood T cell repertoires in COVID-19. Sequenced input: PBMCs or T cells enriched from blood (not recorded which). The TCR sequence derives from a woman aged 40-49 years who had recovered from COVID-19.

In DNA, the CDR3 is TGTGCCAGCAGTGACATGTTTCAGGGCTCTGGCTACACCTTC. This encodes CASSDMFQGSGYTF. The V call is TRBV6-4, the J call TRBJ1-2, with D maybe TRBD1 (5 bases). In germline, CDR1 is MRHNA, CDR2 SNTAGT. The length of the CDR3 is 14 residues. V lost 2 bases and J lost 7, with 14 bases in between.